There are a few counts of the clone carrying this TCR beta chain. Its matching antigen is unknown. The repertoire was sequenced with immunoSEQ multiplex PCR; TCRdb's copy has only in-frame clones and lacks some. The sample has under 20,000 clones, roughly 80% seen once. CD4+ T cells from unexposed donors were obtained before the COVID-19 pandemic (2011-2018). After approximately 10 days of culture, CD4+ T cells were isolated. Cells permitting, SARS-CoV-2 S/N and four cold-coronavirus spikes were tested on unexposed-donor CD4+ T cells. Cultures held roughly 2 million PBMCs per well with approximately 10 IU/ml IL-2. Fresh IL-2 medium replaced half the medium on days 3 and 7. This record belongs to a study of CD4 T cells in relation to SARS-CoV-2 and coronaviruses. V was shortened by 7 bases and J by 6 bases, with 16 bases between the two germline ends. The germline CDR1 and CDR2 sequences are LNHDA and SQIVND (reference sequence). CDR3 length equals 14 residues.

Findings of the study overall: No crossreactivity against non-spike viral proteins was tested here.

The sequenced sample was CD4+ T cells from PBMCs, cultured in vitro. This sequence was found in a human donor in good health. The chain recombines TRBV19 with TRBJ2-1; D may match TRBD1 or TRBD2 (5 bases each). The CDR3 loop reads CASNSGQYINEQFF. The CDR3 bases are TGTGCCAGTAACTCGGGGCAGTATATCAATGAGCAGTTCTTC. Supplemented by reference TRBV19 and TRBJ2-1, the full variable domain reads DGGITQSPKYLFRKEGQNVTLSCEQNLNHDAMYWYRQDPGQGLRLIYYSQIVNDFQKGDIAEGYSVSREKKESFPLTVTSAQKNPTAFYLCASNSGQYINEQFFGPGTRLTVL.